This T cell receptor beta chain originates from a study of T cell responses to AZD1222 COVID-19 vaccine. Whole-study findings and limits: Across spike, vaccine-associated CD4 TCRs were found, dominant at 160-218 and 743-854. Breadth and depth of Spike-specific TCRs rose after two AZD1222 doses. Donors in the cohort were predominantly white British and more often female, and clonal diversity was possibly underestimated. Among those given AZD1222, only five to seven were seropositive at baseline.

Trimming removed 6 bases from V and 2 bases from J; junction bases left unmatched: 4. There are 15 residues in the CDR3. CDR1 and CDR2 from the germline V gene are SNHLY and FYNNEI. For this clone: Its antigen is still unknown.

Sequenced by immunoSEQ multiplex PCR; TCRdb stores in-frame clones only, minus some. The sample shows some 160,000 clones, 85% to 95% of them seen only once. The sequenced sample was peripheral blood, obtained on day 0 of AZD1222 vaccination. This receptor was obtained from an adult in good health. V and J are TRBV2 and TRBJ2-1; TRBD1 agrees at 10 bases. CDR3 nucleotides: TGTGCCAGCAGAACCGGGACAGGGGCCTACAATGAGCAGTTCTTC. Residues: CASRTGTGAYNEQFF.